The sequence of this T cell receptor (beta chain) was determined in a study of cytomegalovirus exposure and HLA in healthy donors (dated by TCRdb to the late 2010s). Regarding the complete study: According to an earlier analysis of several hundred of the donors, about 170 million T cells yielded over 100 million unique TCR beta sequences and approximately 300 Gb of sequence data. Every repertoire in the discovery cohort had been generated on one and the same sequencing platform. HLA typing included class I and class II loci at four-digit resolution. Among the approximately 420 genotyped donors, approximately 81% belonged to the genetic ancestry cluster associated with self-reported Caucasian donors. About 5 DR-DQ haplotypes were handled as single units for association and clustering, since linkage in the cohort was strong. The study aimed to test whether cataloging public T cell receptors could reveal signatures of past pathogen exposure. Typing coverage varied by locus: about 620-630 donors for A, B, C, DRB1 and DQB1; around 560 for DQA1; about 590 for DPA1; more than 450 for DPB1. Using immunosequencing, the study profiled T cell repertoires from about 650 subjects and related those repertoires to cytomegalovirus serostatus. To study patterns of TCR occurrence, a later analysis re-analyzed previously published TCR beta repertoires from 500 to 850 donors and added high-resolution HLA genotyping. Across 398 genotyped donors of the cohort, an average of about 240,000 unique TCR beta nucleotide sequences per donor were sequenced, and roughly a sixth of those sequences were non-productive. A later genetic analysis took genome-wide SNP genotypes for about three fifths of the 666 donors and used that subset as a discovery cohort. In an earlier analysis of roughly 580 of the donors, high-throughput TCR beta sequencing was used to judge whether each TCR beta V gene segment behaved as functional or pseudogenic. Along with the roughly 710-subject first cohort, a separate validation cohort of over a hundred different subjects was used. To predict cytomegalovirus infection status, the study combined high-throughput TCR immunosequencing, statistical association of individual TCRs with disease status, and machine learning. Alongside the repertoire data, information on donor age, sex, ethnicity and CMV serostatus was compiled. Roughly 300 gigabases of sequencing data and approximately 80 million unique TCR sequences were included in an early release covering roughly 600 HLA-typed donors. Rather than using new phenotypic data, the later analysis identified candidate immune exposures from TCR beta sequences and from how often those sequences occurred across donors. Overall study outcomes, separate from this receptor: Most TCR sequences were observed very rarely across donors, whereas some public TCRs were present in many individuals. The authors suggested that the approach could potentially be generalized to other disease states and immunological phenotypes. According to a later analysis, parvovirus B19, influenza, CMV and Epstein-Barr virus appeared linked to several top co-occurrence clusters. According to a later genetic analysis, donors in an Asian-associated ancestry cluster had fewer N-insertions in productive TCRs than the approximately 650-donor mean. Because HLA typing was missing for some donors at each locus, association tests included only the typed subset. Linkage disequilibrium might explain the correlated functional status among segregating V segments, but an unknown experimental factor could not be ruled out. The presence/absence analyses assumed that sequencing depth was roughly uniform across donors, and that assumption may not be true. V-gene and J-gene trimming of TCR beta chains was associated with a missense DCLRE1C variant in a later genetic analysis, and the association was replicated in an independent cohort. Broadly in line with IMGT annotations, most TCR beta V segments showed up in productive rearrangements about 90% or about 30% of the time in an earlier analysis of 587 of the donors. A cluster of highly shared sequence variants was judged likely to be a technical artifact of the sequencing pipeline. A further reported finding was that TCR beta sequences accurately predicted the HLA-A and HLA-B alleles for most subjects in the first cohort. When HLA alleles, especially DR and DQ, strongly co-occurred, TCR associations were difficult to assign to individual alleles. This cohort had only TCR beta chains sequenced, and the lack of alpha or paired-chain data limited which features could be detected. Compared with equally common non-associated chains, HLA-associated TCR beta chains in a later analysis were more clonally expanded and had lower generation probabilities. The study gave a list of over 150 TCR beta chains associated with cytomegalovirus. Some IMGT-functional V segments, including TRBV6-2 and TRBV6-3, could not be distinguished by the 87-base-pair reads and were therefore excluded. Seventeen rarely observed V segments, including chromosome 9 orphons, were excluded from the earlier analysis of just under 600 of the donors because counts were too low. For the cohort, immune exposure information was limited to CMV serostatus. In vitro tests confirmed that three of the cytomegalovirus-associated TCR beta chains recognize cytomegalovirus antigens. The classifier was reported to diagnose cytomegalovirus status with high specificity and sensitivity in both the original cohort and the validation cohort. At a false discovery rate of 0.05, a later analysis linked approximately 18,000 TCR beta sequences to specific HLA alleles. According to a later analysis, TCR association rates differed among HLA loci, with DRB1 alleles showing the most associated TCRs and HLA-C alleles showing the fewest. Most CMV-associated TCR beta chains appeared to be HLA-restricted in a later analysis, and the HLA associations seemed to be driven largely by CMV exposure.

V and J lose 11 bases and 0 bases, and a span of 12 bases separates them. Its CDR3 holds 13 amino acids, cysteine through phenylalanine. Kept here is only the CDR3 DNA, which spans 39 bases and is read in frame from base 1. Per the germline V gene, ENHRY is the CDR1 and SYGVKD is the CDR2. For this clone: Its antigen has not been determined.

The library was obtained by the immunoSEQ multiplex PCR assay. A mixture of 60 forward primers for TCR Vbeta segments and 13 reverse primers for TCR Jbeta segments was used in the multiplex PCR. The CDR3 region of rearranged TCR beta genes was amplified from genomic DNA by a multiplex PCR assay. On the Illumina HiSeq System, the amplified TCR beta libraries were sequenced as 87-base-pair reads. The study's processing was this. Across the 640 or so repertoires, a later analysis counted approximately 83 million unique TCR beta chains, 8.5 million to 12 million of which were shared by at least two donors. A nearest-neighbor algorithm error-corrected the raw reads and collapsed the reads into unique sequences, merging closely related sequences to remove PCR and sequencing errors. V, D and J gene segments were assigned by aligning CDR3 sequences to IMGT reference sequences. For a sequence to be retained, a match of at least six nucleotides was required to both a V gene segment and a J gene segment. Rearrangements were classified as productive when the CDR3 lacked stop codons and remained in frame with V and J, and all other rearrangements were classified as non-productive. Following IMGT convention, CDR3 was defined as the stretch from the second conserved V-encoded cysteine up to the conserved J-encoded phenylalanine. Sequences without an unambiguous match to a single V gene segment were excluded from the earlier analysis of 500 to 700 of the donors. In an earlier analysis of approximately 590 of the donors, a V segment was called functional when productive rearrangements were above 56.7%, and segregating when the standard deviation between donors exceeded 5%. A statistical classification framework was built to diagnose cytomegalovirus status from the catalog of TCR beta chain sequences. V and J gene assignment, in a later analysis, came from comparing TCR nucleotide sequences with IMGT/GENE-DB human TR gene sequences. Using the TCRdist pipeline, a later analysis assigned CDR3 sequences along with most-parsimonious VDJ recombination scenarios. In a later analysis, each TCR beta chain was defined by its CDR3 amino acid sequence together with its V-gene family, and reads without a unique V-gene family were excluded. To address suspected cross-contamination and a sequencing artifact, a later analysis removed approximately 590 highly shared, low-generation-probability nucleotide sequences. For each public chain, a later analysis derived a clonal expansion index from normalized ranks of inferred template counts within each repertoire. In a later analysis, generation probabilities were computed with a VDJ recombination model fitted to out-of-frame rearrangements, and the resulting probabilities were checked against IGoR. In a later analysis, TCR-TCR, TCR-HLA and TCR-CMV co-occurrence was scored with hypergeometric tests, and a repertoire-size bias correction was applied to TCR pairs. A later analysis estimated false discovery rates by permuting HLA or CMV assignments 20 times. In a later analysis, co-occurring TCRs were grouped using DBSCAN, and TCRdist sequence similarity was added for clustering within HLA-allele-positive subsets. Repertoires with fewer than 30,000 or more than 120,000 public chains were left out of co-occurrence clustering, as were a handful of repertoires with anomalous nucleotide sharing. The immuneACCESS repertoire file appears here via TCRdb, limited to in-frame rearrangements. These files lack a portion of the clones; in checked studies, under half of the deficit traces to unresolved V genes, and the cause of the others is not known. V and J calls and clone size are given by that table; D and trimming were obtained from the DNA. The data table for this sample lists 60,000 to 70,000 clones. The ten most abundant clones make up around a sixth of the sample.

In total, 500 to 700 healthy bone marrow donors made up the cohort. At the time of sampling, all cohort members were nominally healthy, though unrecorded immune exposures were likely present. The donor tested CMV seronegative and was one of the 352 seronegative cohort members. A peripheral blood sample was provided by each donor, and peripheral blood mononuclear cells were used for TCR beta sequencing. The Qiagen DNeasy Blood Extraction Kit was used to extract genomic DNA from the blood cell samples. The rearrangement combines TRBV10-3 with TRBJ2-3; the D gene is perhaps TRBD1, on 6 matching bases. The TCR originated in a boy aged 10-17 years in good health and CMV-seronegative. The sample was PBMCs. In nucleotides, the sequence is TGTGCCGCCTGGGACACTAGCACAGATACGCAGTATTTT. Translated, this gives CAAWDTSTDTQYF.